This T cell receptor beta chain was sequenced during a study of blood T cells in healthy people across ages. Whole-study results and caveats: Among T cells, TCR beta diversity per million cells dropped roughly linearly as age rose.

This clonotype was observed a single time. Its antigen remains unidentified. The junction had 4 bases not matched to a gene; V was cut back by 3 bases and J by 5 bases. Germline CDR1 MDHEN, CDR2 SYDVKM. The CDR3 has 14 residues. The authors ran a second PCR of roughly 6 to 11 cycles using a sample-barcoded 5' primer and a J-beta primer mix. Each CDR3 protein gets one entry after TCRdb re-called the 5' RACE reads with MiXCR. This table has roughly 1,000,000 distinct CDR3 sequences, around 27% appearing once. The same data also went into a second study, on T cells of mothers and their children.

Sequenced material: blood. This clonotype was sampled from a girl aged 2-15 years in good health. The chain has TRBV28 and TRBJ1-5, with 7 bases that match TRBD1. The CDR3: CASSFEGAHQPQHF. CDR3 coding DNA: TGTGCCAGCAGTTTTGAGGGGGCTCATCAGCCCCAGCATTTT. The variable domain in full, completed from reference TRBV28 and TRBJ1-5, reads DVKVTQSSRYLVKRTGEKVFLECVQDMDHENMFWYRQDPGLGLRLIYFSYDVKMKEKGDIPEGYSVSREKKERFSLILESASTNQTSMYLCASSFEGAHQPQHFGDGTRLSIL.